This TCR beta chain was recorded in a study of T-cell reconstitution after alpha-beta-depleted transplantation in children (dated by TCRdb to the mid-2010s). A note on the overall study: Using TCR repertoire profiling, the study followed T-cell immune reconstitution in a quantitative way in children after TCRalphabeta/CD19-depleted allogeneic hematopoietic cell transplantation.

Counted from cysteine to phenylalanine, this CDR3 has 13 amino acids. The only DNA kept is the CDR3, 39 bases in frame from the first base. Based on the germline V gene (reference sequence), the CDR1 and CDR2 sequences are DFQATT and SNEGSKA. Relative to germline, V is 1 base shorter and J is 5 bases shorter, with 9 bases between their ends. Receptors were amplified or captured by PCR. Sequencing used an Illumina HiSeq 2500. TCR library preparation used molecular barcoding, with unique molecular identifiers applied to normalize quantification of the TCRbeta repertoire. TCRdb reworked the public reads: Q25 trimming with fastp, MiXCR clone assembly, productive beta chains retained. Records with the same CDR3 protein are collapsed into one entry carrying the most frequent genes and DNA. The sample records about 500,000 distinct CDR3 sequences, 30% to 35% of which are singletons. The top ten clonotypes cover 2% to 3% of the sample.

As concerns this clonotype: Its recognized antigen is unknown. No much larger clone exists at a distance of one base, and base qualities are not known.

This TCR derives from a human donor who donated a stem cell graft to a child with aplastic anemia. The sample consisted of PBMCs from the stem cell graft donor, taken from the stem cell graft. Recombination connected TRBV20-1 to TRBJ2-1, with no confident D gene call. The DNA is TGCAGTGCTAGAGTAGGCTCGGACAATGAGCAGTTCTTC. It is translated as CSARVGSDNEQFF.